The entry below gives a single TCR beta chain sequence along with its context. What it recognizes is unknown. Primers: 60 Vbeta forward and 13 Jbeta reverse. Some clones are missing from TCRdb's copy, which holds only in-frame ones; the method was immunoSEQ multiplex PCR. The top ten clones hold over 3.5% of a sample with more than 95,000 clones, roughly 68% of them seen once. Participants comprised healthy donors of bone marrow. These data are taken from a study of cytomegalovirus exposure and HLA in healthy donors. Study-level findings and limits: A later examination showed that TCR association rates differed by HLA locus, with DRB1 most and HLA-C fewest. Presence/absence analyses assumed roughly uniform sequencing depth across donors, which may not hold. A classifier reportedly called cytomegalovirus status with high sensitivity and specificity.

The trim removed 8 bases at V and 2 bases at J, leaving 8 bases unmatched. The length of the CDR3 is 14 residues. Germline V CDR1 and CDR2: SNHLY, FYNNEI. V gene TRBV2 combines with J gene TRBJ2-5, with 7 bases identical to TRBD2. The source material was PBMCs. The sequence was obtained from a woman aged 45-65 years in good health and CMV-seropositive. DNA of the CDR3: TGTGCCAGCCAACCGGGACTATCACAAGAGACCCAGTACTTC. Translating gives CASQPGLSQETQYF.